These T cell receptor beta chains were read from a single sample in a study of T cell responses to AZD1222 COVID-19 vaccine. TCRdb keeps only in-frame clones here, not all; method: immunoSEQ multiplex PCR. Of approximately 140,000 clones detected, more than 85% appear once; the ten largest clones hold around 2.7%. The sample consisted of peripheral blood, taken on day 0 of AZD1222 vaccination. Every receptor here comes from an adult in good health. The CDR3 runs from the conserved cysteine through the conserved F or W. A D gene is named only where the DNA matches it firmly. Clone size is shown for a subset of rows, as once, few, many or a class of expanded clone.

V gene	J gene	D gene	clone size	CDR3 protein	CDR3 DNA
TRBV7-9	TRBJ1-4	.	.	CASSLSSGMANEKLFF	TGTGCCAGCAGCTTAAGTTCTGGCATGGCTAATGAAAAACTGTTTTTT
TRBV12-5	TRBJ1-2	.	.	CASGLADRPFGYGYTF	TGTGCTAGTGGTTTGGCCGACAGGCCCTTCGGCTATGGCTACACCTTC
TRBV28	TRBJ1-6	.	.	CASSLVGEPLHF	TGTGCCAGCAGTTTAGTCGGGGAACCCCTCCACTTT
TRBV19	TRBJ1-4	.	.	CASSIWATNEKLFF	TGTGCCAGTAGTATTTGGGCAACTAATGAAAAACTGTTTTTT
TRBV28	TRBJ2-7	.	.	CATLTGVRGEQYF	TGTGCCACCCTGACAGGCGTGAGGGGCGAGCAGTACTTC
TRBV28	TRBJ1-5	.	.	CASSLSGGNNQPQHF	TGTGCCAGCAGTTTGTCCGGGGGCAACAATCAGCCCCAGCATTTT
TRBV5-5	TRBJ1-5	.	.	CASSFYPGDPQHF	TGTGCCAGCAGCTTTTATCCGGGTGATCCCCAGCATTTT
TRBV24-1	TRBJ1-1	.	.	CATSGGPMNTEAFF	TGTGCCACCAGTGGGGGCCCGATGAACACTGAAGCTTTCTTT
TRBV28	TRBJ1-1	.	.	CASSLRRTTEAFF	TGTGCCAGCAGTTTACGACGGACCACTGAAGCTTTCTTT
TRBV7-9	TRBJ2-3	.	.	CASSFIERVTDTQYF	TGTGCCAGCAGCTTTATCGAGCGGGTGACAGATACGCAGTATTTT
TRBV20-1	TRBJ2-6	.	.	CSASGPPGANVLTF	TGCAGTGCTAGTGGTCCCCCTGGGGCCAACGTCCTGACTTTC
TRBV5-4	TRBJ2-7	.	.	CASRPSTSNEQYF	TGTGCCAGCAGACCGAGTACTAGCAACGAGCAGTACTTC
TRBV28	TRBJ1-2	.	.	CASSSAGSYYGYTF	TGTGCCAGCAGTTCCGCAGGATCTTACTATGGCTACACCTTC
TRBV6-6	TRBJ1-2	.	.	CASSSNRDYYGYTF	TGTGCCAGCAGTTCTAACAGGGATTACTATGGCTACACCTTC
TRBV15	TRBJ1-2	.	.	CATSRVIGQFGYTF	TGTGCCACCAGCAGAGTGATAGGCCAGTTCGGCTACACCTTC
TRBV5-6	TRBJ2-1	.	.	CASSSIQGASYNEQFF	TGTGCCAGCAGCTCCATACAGGGAGCCTCCTACAATGAGCAGTTCTTC
TRBV9	TRBJ2-3	.	once	CASSVVGFTDTQYF	TGTGCCAGCAGCGTAGTCGGTTTCACAGATACGCAGTATTTT
TRBV28	TRBJ2-7	.	.	CASGIPRAGAYEQYF	TGTGCCAGCGGGATCCCGAGGGCAGGAGCCTACGAGCAGTACTTC
TRBV28	TRBJ1-2	TRBD1	.	CASSLILGQEDTRGYTF	TGTGCCAGCAGTTTAATTCTCGGACAGGAAGATACGAGGGGCTACACCTTC
TRBV5-5	TRBJ2-2	.	.	CASSLDPAVGGELFF	TGTGCCAGCAGCTTGGACCCAGCGGTAGGCGGGGAGCTGTTTTTT
TRBV11-2	TRBJ2-7	.	.	CASRHSPLGEQYF	TGTGCCAGCAGGCACAGTCCCCTCGGAGAGCAGTACTTC
TRBV7-2	TRBJ2-7	.	.	CASSLDQGSYEQYF	TGTGCCAGCAGCTTAGATCAGGGCTCCTACGAGCAGTACTTC
TRBV14	TRBJ2-1	TRBD2	.	CASSLGLGNEQFF	TGTGCCAGCAGCCTGGGACTAGGAAATGAGCAGTTCTTC
TRBV4-2	TRBJ2-1	TRBD2	.	CASSQVSGRSYNEQFF	TGTGCCAGCAGCCAAGTTTCCGGGAGGTCCTACAATGAGCAGTTCTTC
TRBV11-2	TRBJ2-7	TRBD2	.	CASSAFTTSLLEQYF	TGTGCCAGCAGCGCATTCACGACTAGCTTGCTCGAGCAGTACTTC
TRBV5-1	TRBJ1-1	TRBD1	.	CASRRQGSLNTEAFF	TGCGCCAGCAGAAGACAGGGGTCTTTGAACACTGAAGCTTTCTTT
TRBV9	TRBJ2-3	TRBD2	.	CASSDRLAGDTDTQYF	TGTGCCAGCAGCGATCGACTAGCGGGGGACACAGATACGCAGTATTTT
TRBV7-9	TRBJ1-1	.	once	CASSRKGPHTEAFF	TGTGCCAGCAGCCGAAAGGGACCTCACACTGAAGCTTTCTTT
TRBV6-1	TRBJ1-2	.	once	CASSEGSDYYGYTF	TGTGCCAGCAGTGAAGGCTCGGATTACTATGGCTACACCTTC
TRBV11-2	TRBJ1-5	.	.	CASSLDLTGLQPQHF	TGTGCCAGCAGCTTAGATTTGACGGGGTTACAGCCCCAGCATTTT
TRBV28	TRBJ1-1	TRBD1	.	CASSLGRGGEAFF	TGTGCCAGCAGTTTGGGCAGGGGGGGTGAAGCTTTCTTT
TRBV6-5	TRBJ2-3	.	.	CASRDSLATDTQYF	TGTGCCAGCAGGGACAGCCTTGCCACAGATACGCAGTATTTT
TRBV5-4	TRBJ2-5	.	.	CASSGQGPKYF	TGTGCCAGCAGCGGGCAGGGGCCCAAGTACTTC
TRBV28	TRBJ2-7	.	.	CASSPLDLYEQYF	TGTGCCAGCAGTCCATTAGATCTCTACGAGCAGTACTTC
TRBV19	TRBJ1-1	TRBD1	.	CASDGQGAAFF	TGTGCCAGTGACGGACAGGGCGCAGCTTTCTTT